The 18 T cell receptor beta chains listed next were all sequenced from one sample in a study of CD8+ T cells in alopecia areata (dated 2018 in TCRdb). This specimen's treatment or condition label, per the study, means: oral pan-JAK inhibitor, 5-10 mg twice daily. The library was produced with the immunoSEQ multiplex PCR assay. RNA was extracted from all samples and reverse transcribed into cDNA, which served as template for TCR sequencing. Drawn from immuneACCESS, this table holds only the in-frame rearrangements with V and J called that TCRdb kept. Clones are partly lost; checked studies trace under half to an unresolved V gene and leave the rest unexplained. The sample table records about 250,000 clones; about 62% of these occur just once. The leading ten clones occupy 0.75% to 0.95% of the sample. Sequences were derived from CD4+ T cells sorted from blood, sampled at roughly week 52, from a patient treated with tofacitinib. These receptors came from a human donor with alopecia areata.

This clone turned up a few times. CDR3 in amino acids: CASSFVEGARGTEAFF. CDR3 coding DNA: TGTGCCAGCAGCTTCGTCGAGGGGGCGCGGGGCACTGAAGCTTTCTTT. The V call is TRBV11-2, the J call TRBJ1-1; TRBD1 aligns across 7 bases. Germline lookup yields CDR1 SGHAT and CDR2 FQNNGV. This CDR3 has 16 amino acids. Trimming cost V 3 bases and J 4 bases; bases outside gene matches: 11.

CDR3 region: CASSLALQTSSYEQYF. CDR3 nucleotide sequence: TGCGCCAGCAGCTTGGCTCTGCAGACGAGCTCCTACGAGCAGTACTTC. The V and J genes are TRBV5-1 and TRBJ2-7; D not resolved. Germline-derived CDR1 and CDR2 are SGHRS and YFSETQ. CDR3 length: 16 amino acids. The V end lost 0 bases, the J end lost 0 bases, and 13 bases lay between the germline ends.

This clone was observed a few times. The chain joins TRBV2 to TRBJ2-5; 8 bases are a match to TRBD2. V trimming: 6 bases; J trimming: 1 base; junction bases outside the gene matches: 1. The V gene's germline CDR1 is SNHLY and CDR2 FYNNEI. The CDR3 contains 13 residues. The CDR3 region is CASSGLAQETQYF. In nucleotides, the CDR3 is TGTGCCAGCAGCGGACTAGCCCAAGAGACCCAGTACTTC.

This clone was detected only once. The V call is TRBV29-1, the J call TRBJ2-2; weak D call: TRBD1 (5 bases). Trimming stripped 6 bases from V and 8 bases from J, with 16 bases between. The V gene's germline CDR1 is SQVTM and CDR2 ANQGSEA. This CDR3 spans 13 amino acids. The CDR3 DNA reads TGCAGCGTCTCGACAGACGTTTGGGGGGAGCTGTTTTTT. Translation: CSVSTDVWGELFF.

The chain employs TRBV7-8 and TRBJ2-1; a possible D gene is TRBD2 (6 bases). The CDR3 length is 16 residues. Trimming left V 1 base short and J 0 bases short, with 10 bases between. Germline values: CDR1 SGHVS, CDR2 FQNEAQ. Here the CDR3 DNA reads TGTGCCAGCAGCTTAGAGGAGGGGAACTCCTACAATGAGCAGTTCTTC. Translating gives CASSLEEGNSYNEQFF.

The V call is TRBV9, the J call TRBJ2-2; D not certain. This CDR3 has 15 residues. V gave up 0 bases and J gave up 6 bases, with 12 bases separating them. CDR1 and CDR2 from the germline V gene are SGDLS and YYNGEE. The CDR3 bases are TGTGCCAGCAGCGTAGACCTAGGTTGGTCCGGGGAGCTGTTTTTT. Its translation is CASSVDLGWSGELFF.

The chain recombines TRBV29-1 with TRBJ2-1; 7 bases agree with TRBD2. Germline-derived CDR1 and CDR2 are SQVTM and ANQGSEA. The junction had 1 base not matched to a gene; V was cut back by 3 bases and J by 5 bases. The CDR3 contains 12 residues. In DNA form, the CDR3 reads TGCAGCGTTGACCGGGGGGACAATGAGCAGTTCTTC. Translated, it gives CSVDRGDNEQFF.

This clone was detected a few times. The chain joins TRBV12-5 to TRBJ1-1, with TRBD1 matching over 8 bases. The V gene's germline CDR1 is LGHNT and CDR2 FRNRAP. Trimming removed 7 bases from V and 1 base from J; junction bases left unmatched: 14. The CDR3 extends over 17 amino acids. The CDR3 bases are TGTGCTAGTGCCGACCCGCTCGGGACAGGCCAGAACACTGAAGCTTTCTTT. Protein: CASADPLGTGQNTEAFF.

Comments on this clone: Other nucleotide sequences from this sample produce the same CDR3. The rearrangement joins TRBV5-4 to TRBJ2-1; D call uncertain. Trimming cost V 4 bases and J 4 bases, with 6 bases left between them. The CDR3 consists of 12 residues. The V gene's germline CDR1 is SGHNT and CDR2 YYREEE (reference sequence). The CDR3 region has the DNA TGTGCCAGCAGCCTAAATTACAATGAGCAGTTCTTC. Translated: CASSLNYNEQFF.

This clone was detected many times. The chain employs TRBV10-3 and TRBJ1-5; 7 nucleotides line up with TRBD1. The CDR3 is 12 amino acids. Germline V CDR1 and CDR2: ENHRY, SYGVKD. V gave up 11 bases and J gave up 3 bases; unmatched junction bases: 4. CDR3 loop: CAAGTDNQPQHF. The CDR3 DNA is TGTGCCGCGGGGACAGACAATCAGCCCCAGCATTTT.

V usage is TRBV15 and J usage is TRBJ2-3; 10 nucleotides agree with TRBD2. The CDR3 has 16 residues. From germline, CDR1 is LNHNV and CDR2 YYDKDF (reference sequence). Trimming at V came to 3 bases and at J to 1 base, leaving 4 bases not matched to a gene. The CDR3 sequence is CATSRALAGGTDTQYF. The CDR3 bases are TGTGCCACCAGCAGGGCGCTAGCGGGGGGCACAGATACGCAGTATTTT.

The chain uses TRBV7-3 and TRBJ2-5; no clear D gene. Germline-derived CDR1 and CDR2 are SGHTA and FQGTGA. CDR3 length: 13 residues. V gave up 0 bases and J gave up 1 base, with 3 bases separating them. The CDR3 spells CASSLTPQETQYF. Here the CDR3 DNA reads TGTGCCAGCAGCTTAACGCCCCAAGAGACCCAGTACTTC.

This clone showed up just a few times. The chain has TRBV29-1 and TRBJ2-2, with a weak D call TRBD1 (6 bases). The V gene lost 5 bases and the J gene lost 2 bases, with 9 bases spanning the gap. Germline lookup yields CDR1 SQVTM and CDR2 ANQGSEA. This CDR3 spans 13 amino acids. CDR3 coding DNA: TGCAGCGTTAGGGGGAGAAACACCGGGGAGCTGTTTTTT. Translating it yields CSVRGRNTGELFF.

CDR3: CASSIGTANTEAFF. In DNA, the CDR3 is TGTGCCAGCAGCATCGGGACGGCGAACACTGAAGCTTTCTTT. V gene TRBV7-3 combines with J gene TRBJ1-1; maybe TRBD1 (5 bases). Trimming removed 5 bases at V and 1 base at J, with 11 bases between. Germline CDR1 reads SGHTA; CDR2 reads FQGTGA. The CDR3 contains 14 residues.

The chain couples TRBV4-3 to TRBJ1-2; the match to TRBD1 covers 9 bases. This CDR3 has 13 residues. CDR1 LGHNA and CDR2 YSLEER come from the germline V gene. The V and J ends lost 0 bases and 7 bases, in that order; junction bases with no gene match: 0. The CDR3: CASSQEDRGGYTF. CDR3 sequence (DNA): TGCGCCAGCAGCCAAGAGGACAGGGGTGGCTACACCTTC.

The chain joins TRBV6-5 to TRBJ1-2; TRBD1 agrees at 8 bases. The CDR3 has 16 residues. Germline-derived CDR1 and CDR2 are MNHEY and SVGAGI. V lost 6 bases and J lost 8; bases outside the gene matches: 17. CDR3 protein: CASSYSQGAQGGGYTF. The CDR3, as DNA: TGTGCCAGCAGCTACAGCCAGGGGGCGCAAGGTGGAGGCTACACCTTC.

The rearrangement joins TRBV7-9 to TRBJ2-7; the match to TRBD2 covers 10 bases. The CDR3 runs 15 residues. Trimming cost V 5 bases and J 5 bases; bases outside gene matches: 9. The germline V gene has CDR1 SEHNR and CDR2 FQNEAQ (reference sequence). The CDR3 is CASSPFGTSVDEQYF. In DNA, the CDR3 is TGTGCCAGCAGCCCCTTTGGGACTAGCGTCGACGAGCAGTACTTC.

This clone has just a few counts. This chain links TRBV29-1 with TRBJ2-7; D is perhaps TRBD2 (6 bases). This CDR3 contains 13 residues. Germline-derived CDR1 and CDR2 are SQVTM and ANQGSEA. V was shortened by 4 bases and J by 5 bases, with 15 bases between the two germline ends. As DNA, the CDR3 is TGCAGCGTTGCGTGGAGGGGTGGGGACGAGCAGTACTTC. It specifies CSVAWRGGDEQYF.